The source of this TCR beta chain is a study of OX40 agonist ivuxolimab in advanced cancers. Findings and limits, study-wide: Low normalized T-cell clonal expansion was additionally recorded for some nonresponders.

This CDR3 has 14 amino acids. Germline assignment: CDR1 MNHEY and CDR2 SMNVEV (reference sequence). V lost 3 bases and J lost 2; bases outside the gene matches: 4. This table comes from immunoSEQ multiplex PCR, and its TCRdb copy is limited to in-frame clones, with some not included. This table has some 50,000 clones, approximately 75% appearing once. This clone was seen more than once but under ten times. What it binds is unknown. This sample also contains other DNA sequences that code for the same CDR3. Blood was sampled at baseline, cycle 4 day 1, and cycle 7 day 1. The chain links TRBV27 to TRBJ2-7; 7 bases line up with TRBD1. The sequence was collected from an adult with an advanced solid tumor such as melanoma, head and neck, liver or kidney cancer. This specimen consisted of CD4+ or CD8+ T cells sorted from blood, obtained in a trial of the OX40 agonist ivuxolimab. CDR3 amino acids: CASSLGTVPYEQYF. The CDR3 DNA sequence: TGTGCCAGCAGTTTGGGGACAGTTCCCTACGAGCAGTACTTC.